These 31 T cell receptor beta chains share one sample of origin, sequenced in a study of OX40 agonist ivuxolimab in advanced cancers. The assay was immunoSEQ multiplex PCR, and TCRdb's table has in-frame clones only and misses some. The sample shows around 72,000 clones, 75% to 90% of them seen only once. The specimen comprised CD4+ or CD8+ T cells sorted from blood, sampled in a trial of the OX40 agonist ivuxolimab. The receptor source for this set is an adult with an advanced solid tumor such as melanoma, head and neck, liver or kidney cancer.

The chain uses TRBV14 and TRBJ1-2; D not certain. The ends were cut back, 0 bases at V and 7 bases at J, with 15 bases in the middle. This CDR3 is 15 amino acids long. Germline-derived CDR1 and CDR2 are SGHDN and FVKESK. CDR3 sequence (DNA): TGTGCCAGCAGCCAAGATTCCCCCGGCAAAGGTGGCTACACCTTC. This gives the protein CASSQDSPGKGGYTF.

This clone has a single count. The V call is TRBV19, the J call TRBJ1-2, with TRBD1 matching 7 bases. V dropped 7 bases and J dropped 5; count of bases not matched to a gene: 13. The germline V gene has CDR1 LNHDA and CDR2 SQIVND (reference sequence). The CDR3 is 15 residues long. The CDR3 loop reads CASNNLQDRIYGYTF. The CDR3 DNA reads TGTGCCAGTAATAACCTACAGGACAGGATATATGGCTACACCTTC.

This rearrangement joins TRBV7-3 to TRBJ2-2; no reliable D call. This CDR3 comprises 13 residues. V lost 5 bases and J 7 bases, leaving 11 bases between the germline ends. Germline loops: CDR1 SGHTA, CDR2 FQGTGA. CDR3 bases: TGTGCCAGCAGCCTTACCCCCATCGGGGAGCTGTTTTTT. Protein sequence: CASSLTPIGELFF.

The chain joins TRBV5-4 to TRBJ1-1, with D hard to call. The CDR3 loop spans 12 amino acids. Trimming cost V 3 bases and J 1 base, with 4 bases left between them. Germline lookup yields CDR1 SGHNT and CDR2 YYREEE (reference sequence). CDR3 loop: CASSSPNTEAFF. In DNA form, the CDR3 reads TGTGCCAGCAGCTCCCCGAACACTGAAGCTTTCTTT. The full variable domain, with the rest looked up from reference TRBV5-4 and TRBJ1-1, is ETGVTQSPTHLIKTRGQQVTLRCSSQSGHNTVSWYQQALGQGPQFIFQYYREEENGRGNFPPRFSGLQFPNYSSELNVNALELDDSALYLCASSSPNTEAFFGQGTRLTVV.

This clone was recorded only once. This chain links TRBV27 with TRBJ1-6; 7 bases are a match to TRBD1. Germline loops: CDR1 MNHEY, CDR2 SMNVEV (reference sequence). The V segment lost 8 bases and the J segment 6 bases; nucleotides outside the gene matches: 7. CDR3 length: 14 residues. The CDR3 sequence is CASSSRDSNSPLHF. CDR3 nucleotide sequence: TGTGCCAGCTCGAGCCGGGACAGTAATTCACCCCTCCACTTT.

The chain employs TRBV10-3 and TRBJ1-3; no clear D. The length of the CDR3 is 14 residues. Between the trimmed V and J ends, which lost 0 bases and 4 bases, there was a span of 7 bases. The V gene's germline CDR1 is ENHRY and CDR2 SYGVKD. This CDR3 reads CAISESVEGNTIYF. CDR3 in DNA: TGTGCCATCAGTGAGTCGGTTGAGGGAAACACCATATATTTT.

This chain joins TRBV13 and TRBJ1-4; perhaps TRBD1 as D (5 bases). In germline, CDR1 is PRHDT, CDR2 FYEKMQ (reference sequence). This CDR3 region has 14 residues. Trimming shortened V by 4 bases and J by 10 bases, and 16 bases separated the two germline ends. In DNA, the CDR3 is TGTGCCAGCAGCTCCTCAGGGTGGAGCGGAAAACTGTTTTTT. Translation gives CASSSSGWSGKLFF.

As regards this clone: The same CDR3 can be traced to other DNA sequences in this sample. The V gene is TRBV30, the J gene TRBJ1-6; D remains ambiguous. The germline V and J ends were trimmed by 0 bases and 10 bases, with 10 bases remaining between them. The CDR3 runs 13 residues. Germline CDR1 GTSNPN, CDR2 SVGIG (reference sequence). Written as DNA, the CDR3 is TGTGCCTGGAGTGTAGCTCGGGGATCACCCCTCCACTTT. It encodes CAWSVARGSPLHF.

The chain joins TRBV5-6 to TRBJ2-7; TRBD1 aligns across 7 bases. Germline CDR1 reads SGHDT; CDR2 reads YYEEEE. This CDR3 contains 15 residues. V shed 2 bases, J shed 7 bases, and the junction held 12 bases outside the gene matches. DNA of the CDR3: TGTGCCAGCAGCTTCTCAGGGGACAGAAGAAGGGAGCAGTACTTC. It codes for CASSFSGDRRREQYF.

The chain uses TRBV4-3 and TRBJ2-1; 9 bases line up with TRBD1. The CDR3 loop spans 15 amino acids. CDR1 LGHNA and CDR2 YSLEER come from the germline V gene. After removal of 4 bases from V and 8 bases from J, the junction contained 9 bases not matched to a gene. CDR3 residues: CASSRSGQGLDEQFF. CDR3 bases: TGCGCCAGCAGCCGATCGGGACAGGGACTTGATGAGCAGTTCTTC.

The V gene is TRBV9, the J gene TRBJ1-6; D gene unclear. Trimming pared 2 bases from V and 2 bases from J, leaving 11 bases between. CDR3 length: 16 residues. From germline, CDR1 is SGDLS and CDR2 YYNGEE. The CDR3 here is CASSVAIEAYNSPLHF. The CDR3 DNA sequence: TGTGCCAGCAGCGTGGCCATCGAGGCCTATAATTCACCCCTCCACTTT.

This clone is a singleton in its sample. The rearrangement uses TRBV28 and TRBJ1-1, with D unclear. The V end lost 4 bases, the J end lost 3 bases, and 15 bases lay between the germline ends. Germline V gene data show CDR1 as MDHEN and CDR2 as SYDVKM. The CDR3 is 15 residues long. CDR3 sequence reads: CASSSPNTEYTEAFF. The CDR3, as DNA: TGTGCCAGCAGTTCCCCAAACACTGAGTACACTGAAGCTTTCTTT. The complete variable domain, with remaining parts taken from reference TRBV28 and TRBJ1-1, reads DVKVTQSSRYLVKRTGEKVFLECVQDMDHENMFWYRQDPGLGLRLIYFSYDVKMKEKGDIPEGYSVSREKKERFSLILESASTNQTSMYLCASSSPNTEYTEAFFGQGTRLTVV.

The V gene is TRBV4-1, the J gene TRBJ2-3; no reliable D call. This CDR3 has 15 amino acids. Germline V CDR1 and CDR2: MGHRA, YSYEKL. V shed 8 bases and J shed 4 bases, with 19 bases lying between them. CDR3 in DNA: TGCGCCAGCGGCCCGCCGACCACGATAGCAGATACGCAGTATTTT. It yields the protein CASGPPTTIADTQYF.

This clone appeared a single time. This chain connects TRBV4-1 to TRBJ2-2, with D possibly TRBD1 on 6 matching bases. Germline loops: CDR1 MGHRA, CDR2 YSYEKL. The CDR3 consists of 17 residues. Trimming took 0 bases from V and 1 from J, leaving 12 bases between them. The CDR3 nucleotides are TGCGCCAGCAGCCAAGAATTGACAGGATTGAACACCGGGGAGCTGTTTTTT. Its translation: CASSQELTGLNTGELFF.

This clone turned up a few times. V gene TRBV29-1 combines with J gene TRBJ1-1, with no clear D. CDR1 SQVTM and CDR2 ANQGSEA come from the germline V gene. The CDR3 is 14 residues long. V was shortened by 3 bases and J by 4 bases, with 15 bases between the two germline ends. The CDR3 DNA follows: TGCAGCGTTGATCCCCACAGCGGTCGCACTGAAGCTTTCTTT. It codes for CSVDPHSGRTEAFF.

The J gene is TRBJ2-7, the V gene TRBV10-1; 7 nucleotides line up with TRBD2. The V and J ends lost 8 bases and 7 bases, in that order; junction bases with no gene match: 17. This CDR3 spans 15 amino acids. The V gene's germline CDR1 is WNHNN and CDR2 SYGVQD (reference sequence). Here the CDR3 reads CASATRGEGVGEQYF. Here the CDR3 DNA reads TGCGCCAGCGCGACCCGGGGGGAGGGAGTTGGGGAGCAGTACTTC.

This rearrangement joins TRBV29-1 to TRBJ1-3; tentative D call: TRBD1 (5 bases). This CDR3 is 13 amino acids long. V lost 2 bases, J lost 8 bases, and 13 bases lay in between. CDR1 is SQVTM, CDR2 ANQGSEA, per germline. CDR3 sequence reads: CSVEPGTSDTIYF. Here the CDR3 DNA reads TGCAGCGTTGAACCCGGGACTTCGGACACCATATATTTT. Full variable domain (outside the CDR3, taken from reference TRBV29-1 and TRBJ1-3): SAVISQKPSRDICQRGTSLTIQCQVDSQVTMMFWYRQQPGQSLTLIATANQGSEATYESGFVIDKFPISRPNLTFSTLTVSNMSPEDSSIYLCSVEPGTSDTIYFGEGSWLTVV.

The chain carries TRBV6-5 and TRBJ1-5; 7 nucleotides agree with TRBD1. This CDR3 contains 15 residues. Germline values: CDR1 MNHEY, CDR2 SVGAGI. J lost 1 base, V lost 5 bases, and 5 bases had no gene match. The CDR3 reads CASSLNRGSNQPQHF. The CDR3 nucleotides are TGTGCCAGCAGTCTTAACAGGGGAAGCAATCAGCCCCAGCATTTT.

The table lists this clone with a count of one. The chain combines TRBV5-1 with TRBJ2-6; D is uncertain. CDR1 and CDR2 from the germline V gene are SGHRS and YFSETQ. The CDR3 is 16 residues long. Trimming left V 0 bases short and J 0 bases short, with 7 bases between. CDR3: CASSLDSPSGANVLTF. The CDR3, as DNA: TGCGCCAGCAGCTTGGATAGCCCCTCTGGGGCCAACGTCCTGACTTTC.

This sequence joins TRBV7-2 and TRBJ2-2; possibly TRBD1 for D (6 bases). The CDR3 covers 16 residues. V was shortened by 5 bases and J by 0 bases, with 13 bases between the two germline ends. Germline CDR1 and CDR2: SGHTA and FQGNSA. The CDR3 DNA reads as TGTGCCAGCAGCCTTGGACAGATAGCGAACACCGGGGAGCTGTTTTTT. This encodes CASSLGQIANTGELFF.

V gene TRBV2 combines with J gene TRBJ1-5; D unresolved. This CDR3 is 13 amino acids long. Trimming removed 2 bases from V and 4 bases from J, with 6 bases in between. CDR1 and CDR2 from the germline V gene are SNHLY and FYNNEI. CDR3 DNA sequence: TGTGCCAGCAGTGAAAACCTAAATCAGCCCCAGCATTTT. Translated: CASSENLNQPQHF.

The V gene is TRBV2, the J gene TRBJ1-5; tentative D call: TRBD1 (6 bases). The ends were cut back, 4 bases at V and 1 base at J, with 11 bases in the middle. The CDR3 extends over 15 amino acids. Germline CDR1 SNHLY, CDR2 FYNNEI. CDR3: CASSATGSSNQPQHF. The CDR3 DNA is TGTGCCAGCAGTGCTACAGGGTCAAGCAATCAGCCCCAGCATTTT. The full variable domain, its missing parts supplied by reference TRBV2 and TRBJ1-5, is EPEVTQTPSHQVTQMGQEVILRCVPISNHLYFYWYRQILGQKVEFLVSFYNNEISEKSEIFDDQFSVERPDGSNFTLKIRSTKLEDSAMYFCASSATGSSNQPQHFGDGTRLSIL.

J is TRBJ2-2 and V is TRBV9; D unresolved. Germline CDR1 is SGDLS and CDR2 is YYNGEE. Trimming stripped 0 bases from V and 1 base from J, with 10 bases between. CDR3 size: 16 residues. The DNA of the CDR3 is TGTGCCAGCAGCGTAGGGAAGGTATGGAACACCGGGGAGCTGTTTTTT. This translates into CASSVGKVWNTGELFF.

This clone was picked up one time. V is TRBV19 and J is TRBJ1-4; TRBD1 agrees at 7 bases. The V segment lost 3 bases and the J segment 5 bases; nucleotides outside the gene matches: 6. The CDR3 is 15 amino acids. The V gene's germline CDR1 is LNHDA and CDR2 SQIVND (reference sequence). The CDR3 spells CASSIPRQGNEKLFF. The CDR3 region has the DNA TGTGCCAGTAGTATCCCCCGACAGGGAAATGAAAAACTGTTTTTT.

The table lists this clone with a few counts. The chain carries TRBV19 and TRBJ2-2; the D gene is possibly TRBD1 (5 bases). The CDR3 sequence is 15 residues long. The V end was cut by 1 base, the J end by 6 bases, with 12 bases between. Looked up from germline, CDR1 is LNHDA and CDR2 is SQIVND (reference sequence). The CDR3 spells CASSIGVRGSGELFF. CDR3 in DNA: TGTGCCAGTAGTATAGGGGTAAGGGGTTCCGGGGAGCTGTTTTTT. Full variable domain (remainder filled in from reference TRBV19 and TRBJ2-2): DGGITQSPKYLFRKEGQNVTLSCEQNLNHDAMYWYRQDPGQGLRLIYYSQIVNDFQKGDIAEGYSVSREKKESFPLTVTSAQKNPTAFYLCASSIGVRGSGELFFGEGSRLTVL.

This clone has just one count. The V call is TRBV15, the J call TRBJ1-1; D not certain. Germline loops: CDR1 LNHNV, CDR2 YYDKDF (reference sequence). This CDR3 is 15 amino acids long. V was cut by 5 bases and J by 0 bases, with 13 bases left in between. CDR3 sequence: CATSWTWAMNTEAFF. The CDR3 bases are TGTGCCACCAGCTGGACGTGGGCGATGAACACTGAAGCTTTCTTT.

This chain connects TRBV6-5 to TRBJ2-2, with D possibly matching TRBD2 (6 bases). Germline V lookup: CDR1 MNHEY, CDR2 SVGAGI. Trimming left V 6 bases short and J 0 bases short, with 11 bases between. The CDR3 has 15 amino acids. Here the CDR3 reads CASRRGFANTGELFF. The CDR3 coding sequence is TGTGCCAGCAGGCGGGGTTTCGCGAACACCGGGGAGCTGTTTTTT.

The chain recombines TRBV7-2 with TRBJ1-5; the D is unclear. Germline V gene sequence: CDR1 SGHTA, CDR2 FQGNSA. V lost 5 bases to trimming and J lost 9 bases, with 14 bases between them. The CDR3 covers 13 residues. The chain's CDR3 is CASSAAWERPQHF. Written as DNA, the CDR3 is TGTGCCAGCAGCGCGGCCTGGGAGAGGCCCCAGCATTTT.

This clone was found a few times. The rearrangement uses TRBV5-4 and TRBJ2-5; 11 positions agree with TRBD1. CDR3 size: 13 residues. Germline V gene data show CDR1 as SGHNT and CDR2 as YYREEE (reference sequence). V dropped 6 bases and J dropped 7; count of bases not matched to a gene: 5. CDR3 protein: CASTPGQGGTQYF. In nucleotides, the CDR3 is TGTGCCAGCACTCCGGGACAGGGGGGGACCCAGTACTTC. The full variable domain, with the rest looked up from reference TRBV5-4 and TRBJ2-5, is ETGVTQSPTHLIKTRGQQVTLRCSSQSGHNTVSWYQQALGQGPQFIFQYYREEENGRGNFPPRFSGLQFPNYSSELNVNALELDDSALYLCASTPGQGGTQYFGPGTRLLVL.

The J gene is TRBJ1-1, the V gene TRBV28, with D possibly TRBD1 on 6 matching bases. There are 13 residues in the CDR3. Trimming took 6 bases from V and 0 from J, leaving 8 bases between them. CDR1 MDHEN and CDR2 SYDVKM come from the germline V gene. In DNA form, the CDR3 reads TGTGCCAGCAGAGGGACACTGAACACTGAAGCTTTCTTT. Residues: CASRGTLNTEAFF.

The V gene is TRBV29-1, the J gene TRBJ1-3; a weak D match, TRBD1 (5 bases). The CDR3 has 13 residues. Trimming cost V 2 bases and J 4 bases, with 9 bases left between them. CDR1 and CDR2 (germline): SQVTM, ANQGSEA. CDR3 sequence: CSVEPGSGNTIYF. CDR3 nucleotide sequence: TGCAGCGTTGAACCAGGGAGCGGAAACACCATATATTTT. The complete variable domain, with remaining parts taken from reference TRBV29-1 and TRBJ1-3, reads SAVISQKPSRDICQRGTSLTIQCQVDSQVTMMFWYRQQPGQSLTLIATANQGSEATYESGFVIDKFPISRPNLTFSTLTVSNMSPEDSSIYLCSVEPGSGNTIYFGEGSWLTVV.